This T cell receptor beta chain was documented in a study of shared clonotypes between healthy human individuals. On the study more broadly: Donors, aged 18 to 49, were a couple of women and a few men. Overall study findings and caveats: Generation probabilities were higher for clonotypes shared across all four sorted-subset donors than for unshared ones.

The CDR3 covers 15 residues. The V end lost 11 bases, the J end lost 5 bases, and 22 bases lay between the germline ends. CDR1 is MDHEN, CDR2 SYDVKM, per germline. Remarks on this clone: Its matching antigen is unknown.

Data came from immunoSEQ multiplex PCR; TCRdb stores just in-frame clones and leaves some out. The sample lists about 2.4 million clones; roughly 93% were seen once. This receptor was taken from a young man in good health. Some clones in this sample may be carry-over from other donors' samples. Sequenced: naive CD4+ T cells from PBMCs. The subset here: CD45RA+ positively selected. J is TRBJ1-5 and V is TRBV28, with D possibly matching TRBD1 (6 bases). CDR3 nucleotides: TGTGCCGGCTCCACGGGGGGGCGAATGGATCAGCCCCAGCATTTT. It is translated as CAGSTGGRMDQPQHF.